The 22 T cell receptor beta chains given below trace back to one sample, sequenced in a study of CD8 T cells in ankylosing spondylitis. Whole-study findings and limits: Within ankylosing spondylitis blood, a TCR beta motif made up of eight highly homologous variants appeared to be characteristic.

These receptors have no known antigen. Using its own MiXCR run on the 5' RACE reads, TCRdb lists one record per CDR3 protein. The table includes fewer than 500,000 distinct CDR3 sequences, roughly 26% detected once. The sequencing input was blood, either unsorted or a sorted T cell fraction (not recorded which). Receptors originate from a male donor with ankylosing spondylitis.

The chain couples TRBV7-2 to TRBJ2-1; D tentatively fits TRBD1 or TRBD2 (7 bases each). This CDR3 comprises 15 residues. The V end was cut by 2 bases, the J end by 6 bases, with 14 bases between. CDR1 and CDR2 (germline): SGHTA, FQGNSA. CDR3 sequence reads: CASSLFSGGVNEQFF. CDR3 DNA: TGTGCCAGCAGCTTATTCTCAGGGGGGGTCAATGAGCAGTTCTTC.

The rearrangement joins TRBV20-1 to TRBJ2-7; TRBD2 agrees at 9 bases. The CDR3 extends over 15 amino acids. The germline V gene has CDR1 DFQATT and CDR2 SNEGSKA (reference sequence). J gave up 6 bases and V 4 bases, and 13 bases lay outside the gene matches. The CDR3 loop reads CSANFGGSGSVEQYF. The CDR3 DNA sequence: TGCAGTGCTAACTTTGGGGGTAGCGGGAGTGTCGAGCAGTACTTC.

V usage is TRBV12-3 or TRBV12-4 and J usage is TRBJ2-2, with 8 positions matching TRBD1. V shed 1 base, J shed 6 bases, and the junction held 4 bases outside the gene matches. The CDR3 sequence is 15 residues long. CDR3 DNA sequence: TGTGCCAGCAGTTTAGGGACAGGGAGGTCCGGGGAGCTGTTTTTT. This sequence encodes CASSLGTGRSGELFF.

The chain joins TRBV19 to TRBJ2-6; maybe TRBD2 (6 bases). V was clipped by 7 bases and J by 3 bases, with 10 bases between them. Germline V CDR1 and CDR2: LNHDA, SQIVND (reference sequence). The CDR3 runs to 14 residues. CDR3 sequence: CASTAGIGANVLTF. CDR3 DNA sequence: TGTGCCAGTACCGCGGGGATTGGGGCCAACGTCCTGACTTTC. Combining the CDR3 with reference TRBV19 and TRBJ2-6 gives the whole variable domain DGGITQSPKYLFRKEGQNVTLSCEQNLNHDAMYWYRQDPGQGLRLIYYSQIVNDFQKGDIAEGYSVSREKKESFPLTVTSAQKNPTAFYLCASTAGIGANVLTFGAGSRLTVL.

J is TRBJ2-1 and V is TRBV5-5, with no clear D. The ends were cut back, 4 bases at V and 9 bases at J, with 14 bases in the middle. Germline values: CDR1 SGHKS, CDR2 YYEKEE (reference sequence). The CDR3 sequence is 13 residues long. The CDR3 DNA reads TGTGCCAGCAGCGTGGGATCCGGCGGTGAGCAGTTCTTC. It is translated as CASSVGSGGEQFF.

The rearrangement joins TRBV12-3 or TRBV12-4 to TRBJ2-1, with TRBD2 matching over 15 bases. The CDR3 consists of 17 residues. V was clipped by 2 bases and J by 3 bases; unmatched bases: 2. The CDR3 region has the DNA TGTGCCAGCAGTTTAAAGGGACTAGCGGGAGGCTACAATGAGCAGTTCTTC. As protein: CASSLKGLAGGYNEQFF.

V usage is TRBV10-2 and J usage is TRBJ2-2; a weak D match, TRBD2 (6 bases). V was clipped by 6 bases and J by 0 bases, with 14 bases between them. The germline CDR1 and CDR2 sequences are WSHSY and SAAADI. CDR3 length: 16 amino acids. The CDR3, as DNA: TGCGCCAGCAGCGCGGACGCGGGGACGAACACCGGGGAGCTGTTTTTT. It codes for CASSADAGTNTGELFF.

The V and J genes are TRBV21-1 and TRBJ2-3. TRBV21-1 is designated a pseudogene. This CDR3 spans 16 amino acids. For the CDR3, the DNA is TGTGCCAGCAGCAAATGGGTGCGGTTGATTACAGATACGCAGTATTTT. Residues: CASSKWVRLITDTQYF.

This clonotype turned up a few times. The V gene is TRBV7-2, the J gene TRBJ2-4, with TRBD2 as a possible D gene (6 bases). This CDR3 has 15 amino acids. Trimming removed 4 bases at V and 5 bases at J, with 15 bases between. The germline V gene has CDR1 SGHTA and CDR2 FQGNSA. The DNA for the CDR3 is TGTGCCAGCAGCTCCAGGGCCGGGACTGAAAACATTCAGTACTTC. Its translation: CASSSRAGTENIQYF.

This chain uses TRBV4-2 with TRBJ2-7, with 7 bases identical to TRBD1. The CDR3 length is 16 residues. V trimming: 1 base; J trimming: 0 bases; junction bases outside the gene matches: 6. Germline lookup yields CDR1 LGHNA and CDR2 YNFKEQ. The CDR3 here is CASSQATGTASYEQYF. The DNA of the CDR3 is TGTGCCAGCAGCCAAGCTACCGGGACAGCCTCCTACGAGCAGTACTTC.

This clonotype was counted many times. The V and J genes are TRBV5-1 and TRBJ2-3, with D uncertain. CDR3 length equals 18 residues. CDR1 is SGHRS and CDR2 is YFSETQ in the germline V gene. V shed 4 bases and J shed 5 bases, with 26 bases lying between them. The CDR3, as DNA: TGCGCCAGCAGCCCGGGCCCTCAAGGGCCTCAGCTGGGAGATACGCAGTATTTT. It translates to CASSPGPQGPQLGDTQYF.

The chain employs TRBV2 and TRBJ2-3, with D possibly TRBD1 on 6 matching bases. The CDR3 extends over 15 amino acids. The V end was cut by 3 bases, the J end by 2 bases, with 12 bases between. Germline CDR1 and CDR2: SNHLY and FYNNEI. The CDR3 region has the DNA TGTGCCAGCAGTGAGGCAGGGGTCAACACAGATACGCAGTATTTT. Protein sequence: CASSEAGVNTDTQYF. The full variable domain, completed using reference TRBV2 and TRBJ2-3, is EPEVTQTPSHQVTQMGQEVILRCVPISNHLYFYWYRQILGQKVEFLVSFYNNEISEKSEIFDDQFSVERPDGSNFTLKIRSTKLEDSAMYFCASSEAGVNTDTQYFGPGTRLTVL.

This rearrangement joins TRBV15 to TRBJ2-1; no definite D call. Per the germline V gene, CDR1 is LNHNV and CDR2 is YYDKDF (reference sequence). The germline V and J ends were trimmed by 0 bases and 8 bases, with 14 bases remaining between them. This CDR3 comprises 15 residues. CDR3 sequence reads: CATSREPLVVDEQFF. CDR3 sequence (DNA): TGTGCCACCAGCAGAGAACCCCTAGTCGTGGATGAGCAGTTCTTC.

The chain is built from TRBV12-3 or TRBV12-4 and TRBJ1-2, with TRBD1 matching over 9 bases. The CDR3 is 17 residues long. The V and J ends lost 0 bases and 4 bases, in that order; junction bases with no gene match: 9. CDR3 nucleotide sequence: TGTGCCAGCAGTTTAGCCTGGGACAGGGTCGACCTCTATGGCTACACCTTC. Encoded protein: CASSLAWDRVDLYGYTF.

The chain couples TRBV12-3 or TRBV12-4 to TRBJ1-2; D gene uncertain. The V end lost 2 bases, the J end lost 8 bases, and 12 bases lay between the germline ends. This CDR3 is built from 13 residues. The CDR3 coding sequence is TGTGCCAGCAGTTTACGGCGGCTCAGAGGCTACACCTTC. This translates into CASSLRRLRGYTF.

The chain recombines TRBV6-1 with TRBJ2-5, with D unresolved. The CDR3 length is 13 residues. Germline loops: CDR1 MNHNS, CDR2 SASEGT. V was trimmed by 5 bases and J by 5 bases, leaving 12 bases between them. The CDR3 sequence is CASSRGPRETQYF. CDR3 nucleotide sequence: TGTGCCAGCAGTCGAGGTCCGCGGGAGACCCAGTACTTC.

This clonotype was seen a handful of times. J is TRBJ1-1 and V is TRBV5-1, with D unresolved. The germline V gene has CDR1 SGHRS and CDR2 YFSETQ. CDR3 length equals 14 residues. V gave up 5 bases and J gave up 6 bases, with 17 bases separating them. The CDR3: CASSSREIEAEAFF. CDR3 nucleotide sequence: TGCGCCAGCAGTTCACGGGAAATTGAAGCTGAAGCTTTCTTT.

The chain links TRBV29-1 to TRBJ2-2; D not certain. CDR1 SQVTM and CDR2 ANQGSEA come from the germline V gene. V lost 5 bases and J 7 bases, leaving 11 bases between the germline ends. CDR3 length equals 12 residues. The CDR3 region has the DNA TGCAGCGTTCGACCGACGGGCGGGGAGCTGTTTTTT. Residues: CSVRPTGGELFF.

In DNA, the CDR3 is TGCGCCAGCAGCTCTTCAGTCGCGGAGACCCAGTACTTC. Protein product: CASSSSVAETQYF. The rearrangement links TRBV5-1 to TRBJ2-5; unclear D gene. Germline V lookup: CDR1 SGHRS, CDR2 YFSETQ. This CDR3 has 13 residues. The ends were cut back, 3 bases at V and 5 bases at J, with 11 bases in the middle.

This clonotype has more than one count but fewer than ten. The chain links TRBV24-1 to TRBJ2-1; 11 nucleotides align to TRBD2. From germline, CDR1 is KGHDR and CDR2 SFDVKD. This CDR3 region has 15 residues. J gave up 8 bases and V 7 bases, and 9 bases lay outside the gene matches. The CDR3 region has the DNA TGTGCCACCAGGGATACTAGCGGGAGTCGATATGAGCAGTTCTTC. This encodes CATRDTSGSRYEQFF.

The rearrangement links TRBV5-1 to TRBJ2-3; D gene ambiguous. Germline V lookup: CDR1 SGHRS, CDR2 YFSETQ. The CDR3 consists of 17 residues. Trimming pared 2 bases from V and 1 base from J, leaving 17 bases between. The CDR3 DNA reads TGCGCCAGCAGCTTATTCGGGCAACGTGGGGGCACAGATACGCAGTATTTT. Its translation is CASSLFGQRGGTDTQYF.

The sample holds a few counts of this clonotype. V is TRBV3-1 and J is TRBJ2-2, with D hard to call. The V gene lost 2 bases and the J gene lost 5 bases, with 9 bases spanning the gap. The germline V gene has CDR1 LGHDT and CDR2 YNNKEL (reference sequence). The CDR3 contains 14 residues. The CDR3 is CASSQRGPTGELFF. CDR3 bases: TGTGCCAGCAGCCAACGCGGACCGACCGGGGAGCTGTTTTTT.